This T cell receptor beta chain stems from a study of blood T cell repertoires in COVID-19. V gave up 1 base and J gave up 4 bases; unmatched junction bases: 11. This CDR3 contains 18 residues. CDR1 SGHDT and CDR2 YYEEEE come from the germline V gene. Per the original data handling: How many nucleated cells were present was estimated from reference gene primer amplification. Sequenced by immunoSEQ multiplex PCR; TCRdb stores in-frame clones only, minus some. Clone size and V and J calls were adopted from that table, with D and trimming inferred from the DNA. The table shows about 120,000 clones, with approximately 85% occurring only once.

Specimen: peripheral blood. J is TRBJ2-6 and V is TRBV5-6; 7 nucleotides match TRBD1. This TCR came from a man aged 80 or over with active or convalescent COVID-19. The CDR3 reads CASSLFRQGSTGANVLTF. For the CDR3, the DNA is TGTGCCAGCAGCTTGTTTCGACAGGGCAGTACAGGGGCCAACGTCCTGACTTTC.